These 22 T cell receptor beta chains share one sample of origin, sequenced in a study of T cell responses to AZD1222 COVID-19 vaccine. Assay used: immunoSEQ multiplex PCR; TCRdb lists only in-frame clones, some missing. The profile shows tens of thousands of clones, roughly 87% of them singletons. Specimen: peripheral blood, collected on day 0 of AZD1222 vaccination. The receptors derive from an adult in good health.

The rearrangement joins TRBV7-6 to TRBJ1-2, with D unresolved. Between the trimmed V and J ends, which lost 5 bases and 9 bases, there was a span of 10 bases. Looked up from germline, CDR1 is SGHVS and CDR2 is FNYEAQ. This CDR3 spans 11 amino acids. The CDR3 nucleotides are TGTGCCAGCAGCCGAATTGGGAGCTACACCTTC. Translation: CASSRIGSYTF.

The rearrangement joins TRBV7-2 to TRBJ2-5, with D maybe TRBD1 (6 bases). CDR1 is SGHTA and CDR2 is FQGNSA in the germline V gene. Trimming left V 2 bases short and J 1 base short, with 8 bases between. The CDR3 is 14 residues long. The CDR3 region is CASSLLGGQETQYF. Here the CDR3 DNA reads TGTGCCAGCAGCTTATTAGGGGGCCAAGAGACCCAGTACTTC.

The chain recombines TRBV11-3 with TRBJ2-1, with D maybe TRBD2 (5 bases). Trimming removed 1 base from V and 0 bases from J, with 7 bases in between. This CDR3 is 15 amino acids long. The germline CDR1 and CDR2 sequences are SGHNT and YENEEA. CDR3 amino acids: CASSLGGVSYNEQFF. The CDR3 DNA follows: TGTGCCAGCAGCTTAGGGGGAGTCTCCTACAATGAGCAGTTCTTC. The entire variable domain, with the rest obtained from reference TRBV11-3 and TRBJ2-1, is as follows: EAGVVQSPRYKIIEKKQPVAFWCNPISGHNTLYWYLQNLGQGPELLIRYENEEAVDDSQLPKDRFSAERLKGVDSTLKIQPAELGDSAVYLCASSLGGVSYNEQFFGPGTRLTVL.

The chain joins TRBV5-4 to TRBJ1-5, with D perhaps TRBD1 (6 bases). There are 13 residues in the CDR3. CDR1 is SGHNT, CDR2 YYREEE, per germline (reference sequence). The ends were cut back, 0 bases at V and 7 bases at J, with 8 bases in the middle. CDR3 nucleotide sequence: TGTGCCAGCAGCTTGGGGGGGACACAGCCCCAGCATTTT. It translates to CASSLGGTQPQHF.

The rearrangement uses TRBV10-3 and TRBJ2-3; D call uncertain. Trimming removed 8 bases at V and 4 bases at J, with 4 bases between. Germline lookup yields CDR1 ENHRY and CDR2 SYGVKD. CDR3 length equals 10 residues. In DNA form, the CDR3 reads TGTGCCATCGGCGCAGATACGCAGTATTTT. Residues: CAIGADTQYF.

The J gene is TRBJ2-7, the V gene TRBV14; perhaps TRBD1 as D (5 bases). CDR3 length equals 14 residues. The germline gives CDR1 SGHDN, CDR2 FVKESK. V gave up 1 base and J gave up 9 bases, with 16 bases separating them. The CDR3 bases are TGTGCCAGCAGCCAAGGTCCAGGGAACCCGATGCAGTACTTC. Amino acid sequence: CASSQGPGNPMQYF.

This clone was counted a few times. The chain combines TRBV7-2 with TRBJ1-5; D may be TRBD1 (6 bases). Trimming cost V 1 base and J 6 bases, with 13 bases left between them. The CDR3 is made up of 15 amino acids. Germline loops: CDR1 SGHTA, CDR2 FQGNSA. The CDR3 DNA follows: TGTGCCAGCAGCTTAGGTTCCCGGGACACTCAGCCCCAGCATTTT. Translation: CASSLGSRDTQPQHF.

This clone was observed a few times. The J gene is TRBJ1-4, the V gene TRBV6-5, with D possibly TRBD1 on 6 matching bases. Trimming cost V 6 bases and J 5 bases, with 13 bases left between them. The CDR3 totals 14 residues. The germline CDR1 and CDR2 sequences are MNHEY and SVGAGI. Here the CDR3 reads CASRSRGGNEKLFF. CDR3 DNA: TGTGCCAGCAGGAGCAGGGGAGGAAATGAAAAACTGTTTTTT.

V gene TRBV5-1 combines with J gene TRBJ2-1; D might be TRBD1 or TRBD2, each matching 5 bases. Between the trimmed V and J ends, which lost 0 bases and 8 bases, there was a span of 15 bases. In germline, CDR1 is SGHRS, CDR2 YFSETQ. The CDR3 runs to 15 residues. The CDR3 protein is CASSLGLRGSDEQFF. CDR3 DNA: TGCGCCAGCAGCTTGGGCCTAAGGGGTAGCGATGAGCAGTTCTTC. Complete variable domain (other parts from reference TRBV5-1 and TRBJ2-1): KAGVTQTPRYLIKTRGQQVTLSCSPISGHRSVSWYQQTPGQGLQFLFEYFSETQRNKGNFPGRFSGRQFSNSRSEMNVSTLELGDSALYLCASSLGLRGSDEQFFGPGTRLTVL.

The V gene is TRBV10-3, the J gene TRBJ2-7, with 10 bases fitting TRBD2. J lost 2 bases, V lost 11 bases, and 3 bases had no gene match. Germline CDR1 and CDR2: ENHRY and SYGVKD. The CDR3 has 12 residues. In DNA form, the CDR3 reads TGTGCCTCAGCGGGAGGGCCCTACGAGCAGTACTTC. This codes for CASAGGPYEQYF.

The chain employs TRBV2 and TRBJ1-4, with 9 bases aligning to TRBD1. The J segment lost 6 bases and the V segment lost 6 bases, leaving 8 bases of the junction unmatched. The germline V gene encodes CDR1 SNHLY and CDR2 FYNNEI. This CDR3 is built from 15 residues. CDR3: CASRDLDRGYEKLFF. CDR3 sequence (DNA): TGTGCCAGCAGAGATTTGGACAGGGGATATGAAAAACTGTTTTTT.

The chain employs TRBV7-2 and TRBJ1-1, with a weak D call TRBD1 (5 bases). The V gene's germline CDR1 is SGHTA and CDR2 FQGNSA. The CDR3 covers 15 residues. Deletions cut 10 bases from V and 5 bases from J, with 23 bases between. The CDR3 region is CATKYLRGGKTEAFF. The DNA for the CDR3 is TGTGCCACAAAATATTTGCGGGGCGGAAAGACTGAAGCTTTCTTT.

The CDR3 DNA reads as TGTGCCAGTAGATTCAGGGTTGATGGAAACACCATATATTTT. It yields the protein CASRFRVDGNTIYF. V and J are TRBV19 and TRBJ1-3; D is perhaps TRBD1 (5 bases). The germline CDR1 and CDR2 sequences are LNHDA and SQIVND (reference sequence). The CDR3 runs 14 residues. Trimming removed 6 bases at V and 3 bases at J, with 12 bases between.

V is TRBV5-1 and J is TRBJ1-3; D gene ambiguous. CDR3 length: 13 amino acids. CDR1 and CDR2 (germline): SGHRS, YFSETQ. Between the trimmed V and J ends, which lost 4 bases and 6 bases, there was a span of 11 bases. CDR3 nucleotides: TGCGCCAGCAGCGGCGGGGAGGCAAACACCATATATTTT. It translates to CASSGGEANTIYF.

This chain uses TRBV6-1 with TRBJ1-3; D is unclear. Germline V gene data show CDR1 as MNHNS and CDR2 as SASEGT. Trimming took off 0 bases at V and 0 bases at J, with 3 bases between the two ends. CDR3 size: 14 residues. The CDR3 DNA reads TGTGCCAGCAGTGAAGCGGCCTCTGGAAACACCATATATTTT. It encodes CASSEAASGNTIYF.

This clone has only a few counts. The V call is TRBV7-8, the J call TRBJ1-6; D gene uncertain. Germline CDR1 and CDR2: SGHVS and FQNEAQ. This CDR3 contains 13 residues. V gave up 1 base and J gave up 5 bases, with 3 bases separating them. The CDR3 spells CASSLENNSPLHF. DNA for the CDR3: TGTGCCAGCAGCTTAGAAAATAATTCACCCCTCCACTTT.

J is TRBJ1-3 and V is TRBV11-3; D uncertain. Germline lookup yields CDR1 SGHNT and CDR2 YENEEA. V was shortened by 0 bases and J by 2 bases, with 8 bases between the two germline ends. CDR3 length: 15 residues. The CDR3 bases are TGTGCCAGCAGCTTAGAAGGGTACGCTGGAAACACCATATATTTT. This sequence encodes CASSLEGYAGNTIYF.

This chain uses TRBV11-2 with TRBJ2-3, with TRBD2 as a possible D gene (6 bases). The V gene lost 3 bases and the J gene lost 5 bases, with 18 bases spanning the gap. The CDR3 length is 16 residues. From germline, CDR1 is SGHAT and CDR2 FQNNGV. The CDR3 protein is CASSLAGRPLVDTQYF. CDR3 DNA: TGTGCCAGCAGCTTGGCGGGGAGGCCACTTGTAGATACGCAGTATTTT.

The V call is TRBV5-4, the J call TRBJ2-3, with D perhaps TRBD2 (5 bases). V was cut by 5 bases and J by 2 bases, with 12 bases left in between. The germline gives CDR1 SGHNT, CDR2 YYREEE (reference sequence). This CDR3 spans 14 amino acids. The CDR3 DNA is TGTGCCAGCAGTGGAGGCTTTTCCACAGATACGCAGTATTTT. Protein: CASSGGFSTDTQYF.

The chain joins TRBV1 to TRBJ2-1; the table's TRBD2 call for D was not verified on the DNA. TRBV1 is assigned pseudogene status. There are 16 residues in the CDR3. CDR3 in amino acids: CTSLPPGSGSGDGQFF. DNA for the CDR3: TGCACCAGCCTACCGCCAGGGAGCGGGAGTGGTGATGGGCAGTTCTTC.

V gene TRBV5-5 combines with J gene TRBJ1-6; D is unclear. This CDR3 is 12 amino acids long. Germline V CDR1 and CDR2: SGHKS, YYEKEE (reference sequence). The V end lost 0 bases, the J end lost 9 bases, and 4 bases lay between the germline ends. The CDR3 is CASSLDGSPLHF. The CDR3 coding sequence is TGTGCCAGCAGCTTGGATGGTTCACCCCTCCACTTT.

The chain is built from TRBV7-6 and TRBJ2-1, with D possibly being TRBD2 (5 bases). The CDR3 is 13 amino acids. Germline V gene data show CDR1 as SGHVS and CDR2 as FNYEAQ. The V gene lost 3 bases and the J gene lost 10 bases, with 13 bases spanning the gap. Here the CDR3 reads CASSFTQPGEQFF. The CDR3, as DNA: TGTGCCAGCAGCTTTACACAGCCGGGGGAGCAGTTCTTC.